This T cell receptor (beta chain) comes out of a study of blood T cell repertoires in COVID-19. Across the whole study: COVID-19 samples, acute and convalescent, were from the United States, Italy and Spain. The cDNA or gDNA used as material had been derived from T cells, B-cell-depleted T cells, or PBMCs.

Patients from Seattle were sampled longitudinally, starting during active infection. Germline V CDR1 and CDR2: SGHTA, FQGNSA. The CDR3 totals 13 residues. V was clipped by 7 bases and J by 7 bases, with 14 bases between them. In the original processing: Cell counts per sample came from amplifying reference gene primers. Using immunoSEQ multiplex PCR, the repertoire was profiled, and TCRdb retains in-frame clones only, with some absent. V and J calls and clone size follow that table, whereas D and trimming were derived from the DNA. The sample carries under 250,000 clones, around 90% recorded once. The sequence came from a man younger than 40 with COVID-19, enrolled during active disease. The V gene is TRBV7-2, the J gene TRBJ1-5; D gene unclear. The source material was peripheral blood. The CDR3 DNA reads TGTGCCAGCACTATGACTGGAAACCAGCCCCAGCATTTT. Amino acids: CASTMTGNQPQHF.